This passage covers 9 T cell receptor beta chains from one sample sequenced in a study of graft-versus-host responses after intestinal transplantation. Generated by immunoSEQ multiplex PCR, the TCRdb table keeps only in-frame clones and is missing some. Of 20,000 or so clones in the sample, approximately 92% are singletons; the top ten hold roughly 1.9%. The source material was PBMCs, sampled approximately 370 days after transplant. Receptors were obtained from a human patient who received an intestinal transplant, so some T cells may come from the graft donor.

This sequence joins TRBV6-6 and TRBJ2-2, with D tentatively TRBD1 (5 bases). V gave up 5 bases and J gave up 1 base, with 5 bases separating them. This CDR3 contains 13 residues. Germline CDR1 MNHNY, CDR2 SVGAGI (reference sequence). The CDR3 sequence: CASSDRNTGELFF. In nucleotides, the CDR3 is TGTGCCAGCAGTGACAGGAACACCGGGGAGCTGTTTTTT.

This sequence joins TRBV12-5 and TRBJ2-7; 13 bases line up with TRBD2. Germline V gene lookup returns CDR1 LGHNT and CDR2 FRNRAP. The CDR3 has 16 residues. Trimming removed 0 bases from V and 5 bases from J; junction bases left unmatched: 4. CDR3 region: CASGLVPGLAGDEQYF. For the CDR3, the DNA is TGTGCTAGTGGTTTGGTACCCGGACTAGCGGGGGACGAGCAGTACTTC.

The chain carries TRBV7-2 and TRBJ2-7; 9 bases fit TRBD2. The germline gives CDR1 SGHTA, CDR2 FQGNSA. The CDR3 contains 15 residues. Unmatched junction bases numbered 8, after V lost 5 bases and J lost 3 bases. Here the CDR3 DNA reads TGTGCCAGCAGCCTTGCTGCGGGGGGGTACTACGAGCAGTACTTC. Amino acid sequence: CASSLAAGGYYEQYF.

This clone is a singleton in its sample. Here the CDR3 DNA reads TGTGCCAGCAGTTACGACCTACCGGACGGCACAGATACGCAGTATTTT. This translates into CASSYDLPDGTDTQYF. The genes are TRBV6-6 and TRBJ2-3; D remains ambiguous. From germline, CDR1 is MNHNY and CDR2 SVGAGI (reference sequence). Between the trimmed V and J ends, which lost 2 bases and 1 base, there was a span of 13 bases. The CDR3 runs to 16 residues.

The chain recombines TRBV29-1 with TRBJ2-3, with 10 positions matching TRBD2. This CDR3 region has 13 residues. The V segment lost 7 bases and the J segment 5 bases; nucleotides outside the gene matches: 6. The germline gives CDR1 SQVTM, CDR2 ANQGSEA. Here the CDR3 DNA reads TGCAGCGCAGCGGGAGGGCCGAGAGATACGCAGTATTTT. This encodes CSAAGGPRDTQYF.

The rearrangement links TRBV18 to TRBJ2-5, with D possibly TRBD1 on 5 matching bases. Trimming shortened V by 1 base and J by 2 bases, and 5 bases separated the two germline ends. Germline loops: CDR1 KGHSH, CDR2 LQKENI. The length of the CDR3 is 13 residues. CDR3 DNA sequence: TGTGCCAGCTCACCACGACAGCAAGAGACCCAGTACTTC. Protein product: CASSPRQQETQYF.

The V call is TRBV4-1, the J call TRBJ1-5; 11 nucleotides align to TRBD1. The germline V gene encodes CDR1 MGHRA and CDR2 YSYEKL. Germline trimming cut 5 bases from V and 5 bases from J; bases unmatched to any gene: 5. CDR3 length equals 15 residues. CDR3 region: CASSYGTGGDQPQHF. The CDR3 DNA sequence: TGCGCCAGCAGCTATGGGACAGGGGGTGATCAGCCCCAGCATTTT.

Only one count was recorded for this clone. The chain has TRBV10-1 and TRBJ2-7; no firm D call. The CDR3 totals 10 residues. The V end lost 5 bases, the J end lost 3 bases, and 2 bases lay between the germline ends. Germline assignment: CDR1 WNHNN and CDR2 SYGVQD (reference sequence). DNA of the CDR3: TGCGCCAGCAGTAGCTACGAGCAGTACTTC. It specifies CASSSYEQYF.

The chain uses TRBV5-4 and TRBJ1-2; D is possibly TRBD1 (5 bases). CDR1 and CDR2 from the germline V gene are SGHNT and YYREEE (reference sequence). The CDR3 length is 13 residues. The ends were cut back, 2 bases at V and 11 bases at J, with 16 bases in the middle. The CDR3 region has the DNA TGTGCCAGCAGCTTTGGGGGATCGGTGCGGTACACCTTC. It yields the protein CASSFGGSVRYTF.